Here is one TCR beta chain with its context. The antigen is unknown. Germline V gene sequence: CDR1 SGHVS, CDR2 FNYEAQ. V was shortened by 4 bases and J by 0 bases, with 15 bases between the two germline ends. This CDR3 comprises 17 residues. TCRdb re-called the 5' RACE reads through MiXCR, storing one row per CDR3 protein. Of 100,000 to 150,000 distinct CDR3 sequences in the sample, 15% to 20% are singletons; the top ten hold 30% to 35%. This entry comes from a study of CD8 T cells in ankylosing spondylitis. The study's findings and limits: Clones tied to disease were said to be significantly enriched in matched ankylosing spondylitis synovial fluid. One TCR beta motif, made up of roughly eight highly homologous variants, appeared characteristic of ankylosing spondylitis blood.

The chain combines TRBV7-6 with TRBJ1-4, with D hard to call. The sequence came from a male donor with ankylosing spondylitis. The specimen was blood, either unsorted or a sorted T cell fraction (not recorded which). CDR3 sequence reads: CASSWNILDATNEKLFF. The CDR3 DNA is TGTGCCAGCAGCTGGAACATCCTCGATGCAACTAATGAAAAACTGTTTTTT.